A single sample gave rise to the 21 T cell receptor beta chains below, sequenced in a study of blood T cell repertoires in COVID-19. Generated by immunoSEQ multiplex PCR, the TCRdb table keeps only in-frame clones and is missing some. The sample lists roughly 53,000 clones, approximately 82% seen once, with 14% in the top ten. The specimen sequenced was peripheral blood. These receptor sequences come from a human donor in a cohort sampled during active COVID-19.

The genes are TRBV6-5 and TRBJ2-7; 10 nucleotides line up with TRBD1. The trim removed 6 bases at V and 4 bases at J, leaving 6 bases unmatched. There are 14 residues in the CDR3. Germline V gene sequence: CDR1 MNHEY, CDR2 SVGAGI. DNA of the CDR3: TGTGCCAGCAGGCCGGGACAGGGGCTTTACGAGCAGTACTTC. This codes for CASRPGQGLYEQYF.

The chain has TRBV27 and TRBJ2-7, with D tentatively TRBD2 (7 bases). Germline assignment: CDR1 MNHEY and CDR2 SMNVEV (reference sequence). The CDR3 runs to 15 residues. V was pared by 6 bases and J by 2 bases, with 17 bases between. CDR3 sequence: CASRARGRETYEQYF. In DNA, the CDR3 is TGTGCCAGCAGGGCCCGGGGGCGGGAGACCTACGAGCAGTACTTC.

Comment on this clone: Mismatch with germline at one junction end may stem from a read error. The V call is TRBV18, the J call TRBJ1-4, with D perhaps matching TRBD1 (6 bases). There are 15 residues in the CDR3. Germline values: CDR1 KGHSH, CDR2 LQKENI. The chain's CDR3 is CASSPPGHANEKLFF. For the CDR3, the DNA is TGTGCCAGCTCACCACCGGGACACGCTAATGAAAAGCTGTTTTTT. Together with reference TRBV18 and TRBJ1-4, the CDR3 gives the full variable domain: NAGVMQNPRHLVRRRGQEARLRCSPMKGHSHVYWYRQLPEEGLKFMVYLQKENIIDESGMPKERFSAEFPKEGPSILRIQQVVRGDSAAYFCASSPPGHANEKLFFGSGTQLSVL.

The chain is built from TRBV5-6 and TRBJ1-1; weak D call: TRBD1 (6 bases). Germline-derived CDR1 and CDR2 are SGHDT and YYEEEE. The germline V and J ends were trimmed by 2 bases and 9 bases, with 17 bases remaining between them. The CDR3 has 14 residues. The CDR3 sequence: CASSFMDRRPQAFF. Written as DNA, the CDR3 is TGTGCCAGCAGCTTCATGGACAGACGCCCCCAAGCTTTCTTT. Full variable domain (remainder filled in from reference TRBV5-6 and TRBJ1-1): DAGVTQSPTHLIKTRGQQVTLRCSPKSGHDTVSWYQQALGQGPQFIFQYYEEEERQRGNFPDRFSGHQFPNYSSELNVNALLLGDSALYLCASSFMDRRPQAFFGQGTRLTVV.

The chain uses TRBV19 and TRBJ1-3; 7 positions match TRBD1. The CDR3 consists of 14 residues. Germline assignment: CDR1 LNHDA and CDR2 SQIVND (reference sequence). The J segment lost 2 bases and the V segment lost 6 bases, leaving 4 bases of the junction unmatched. The CDR3 here is CASSQGGTGNTIYF. CDR3 DNA sequence: TGTGCCAGTAGCCAAGGGGGCACTGGAAACACCATATATTTT.

This chain links TRBV5-1 with TRBJ2-7; tentative D call: TRBD1 (6 bases). V was trimmed by 5 bases and J by 0 bases, leaving 15 bases between them. Germline CDR1 SGHRS, CDR2 YFSETQ. This CDR3 comprises 15 residues. The CDR3 loop is CASRSRQVSSYEQYF. The DNA of the CDR3 is TGCGCCAGCAGGTCTAGACAGGTGAGCTCCTACGAGCAGTACTTC.

V and J are TRBV27 and TRBJ2-1; 7 bases align to TRBD2. Germline values: CDR1 MNHEY, CDR2 SMNVEV (reference sequence). There are 13 residues in the CDR3. V dropped 5 bases and J dropped 6; count of bases not matched to a gene: 4. The CDR3 protein is CASSVGRVNEQFF. The CDR3 nucleotides read TGTGCCAGCAGTGTGGGGAGGGTCAATGAGCAGTTCTTC.

The chain links TRBV4-1 to TRBJ1-6, with 8 bases lining up with TRBD1. V was clipped by 0 bases and J by 4 bases; unmatched bases: 5. This CDR3 is 17 amino acids long. Germline V gene data show CDR1 as MGHRA and CDR2 as YSYEKL. The CDR3 sequence: CASSQDDRGGYNSPLHF. DNA of the CDR3: TGCGCCAGCAGCCAAGATGACAGGGGCGGGTATAATTCACCCCTCCACTTT.

The chain employs TRBV11-2 and TRBJ2-7, with 8 bases fitting TRBD2. CDR1 SGHAT and CDR2 FQNNGV come from the germline V gene. The CDR3 runs 18 residues. V lost 6 bases and J lost 4; bases outside the gene matches: 20. The CDR3 nucleotides read TGTGCCAGCAGTGATCTGTCGGGGGGGCGACGAGGCGAGTACGAGCAGTACTTC. Translating it yields CASSDLSGGRRGEYEQYF.

V and J are TRBV5-1 and TRBJ1-1; TRBD1 agrees at 7 bases. V was clipped by 2 bases and J by 4 bases; unmatched bases: 5. This CDR3 is built from 14 residues. Germline loops: CDR1 SGHRS, CDR2 YFSETQ. The CDR3 spells CASSFTGVGTEAFF. CDR3 DNA: TGCGCCAGCAGCTTCACAGGGGTCGGCACTGAAGCTTTCTTT.

V usage is TRBV9 and J usage is TRBJ2-1, with 7 positions matching TRBD2. Germline assignment: CDR1 SGDLS and CDR2 YYNGEE. V was pared by 2 bases and J by 8 bases, with 13 bases of the junction left unmatched. This CDR3 spans 16 amino acids. The CDR3 nucleotides are TGTGCCAGCAGCGTGTACGGTGTGGGCGGGAGCGATGAGCAGTTCTTC. It is translated as CASSVYGVGGSDEQFF.

The chain uses TRBV11-3 and TRBJ2-1, with TRBD2 as a possible D gene (6 bases). There are 14 residues in the CDR3. The V gene lost 2 bases and the J gene lost 5 bases, with 10 bases spanning the gap. Germline V CDR1 and CDR2: SGHNT, YENEEA. The CDR3 nucleotides read TGTGCCAGCAGCTTATCTGCGGGGAACAATGAGCAGTTCTTC. Encoded protein: CASSLSAGNNEQFF.

This chain connects TRBV29-1 to TRBJ1-4; a possible D gene is TRBD1 (5 bases). The germline gives CDR1 SQVTM, CDR2 ANQGSEA. Trimming cost V 6 bases and J 4 bases, with 12 bases left between them. CDR3 size: 13 residues. The DNA of the CDR3 is TGCAGCGTGGGGCGTGGGAATAATGAAAAACTGTTTTTT. Protein: CSVGRGNNEKLFF.

The chain couples TRBV3-1 (or the pseudogene TRBV3-2) to TRBJ2-3; 7 bases map to TRBD2. After removal of 11 bases from V and 1 base from J, the junction contained 12 bases not matched to a gene. Germline V gene lookup returns CDR1 LGHDT and CDR2 YNNKEL (reference sequence). The CDR3 sequence is 15 residues long. The CDR3 bases are TGTGCCTCGAGGAGCTCTAGCGGACGCACAGATACGCAGTATTTT. Translated, it gives CASRSSSGRTDTQYF.

The chain joins TRBV12-5 to TRBJ1-2; D unresolved. The V end was cut by 2 bases, the J end by 7 bases, with 14 bases between. Looked up from germline, CDR1 is LGHNT and CDR2 is FRNRAP. This CDR3 comprises 14 residues. Here the CDR3 DNA reads TGTGCTAGTGGTTTGTATCCGGGTATCGCTGGCTACACCTTC. It translates to CASGLYPGIAGYTF. Supplemented by reference TRBV12-5 and TRBJ1-2, the full variable domain reads DARVTQTPRHKVTEMGQEVTMRCQPILGHNTVFWYRQTMMQGLELLAYFRNRAPLDDSGMPKDRFSAEMPDATLATLKIQPSEPRDSAVYFCASGLYPGIAGYTFGSGTRLTVV.

The chain recombines TRBV2 with TRBJ2-1; 10 positions match TRBD2. Trimming removed 5 bases from V and 10 bases from J; junction bases left unmatched: 5. CDR3 length: 13 amino acids. Germline values: CDR1 SNHLY, CDR2 FYNNEI. In DNA form, the CDR3 reads TGTGCCAGCAGTTGGACTAGCGGACAAGAGCAGTTCTTC. Protein sequence: CASSWTSGQEQFF.

The chain combines TRBV9 with TRBJ2-5; maybe TRBD2 (5 bases). V lost 7 bases and J lost 5, with 18 bases in between. From germline, CDR1 is SGDLS and CDR2 YYNGEE. The CDR3 has 14 residues. The CDR3 region has the DNA TGTGCCAGCGGCCCCCTAGCAACGGGGGAGACCCAGTACTTC. Its protein product is CASGPLATGETQYF. Drawing the rest from reference TRBV9 and TRBJ2-5, the complete variable domain is DSGVTQTPKHLITATGQRVTLRCSPRSGDLSVYWYQQSLDQGLQFLIQYYNGEERAKGNILERFSAQQFPDLHSELNLSSLELGDSALYFCASGPLATGETQYFGPGTRLLVL.

This clone was counted only a few times. The genes are TRBV12-3 or TRBV12-4 and TRBJ2-1; D ambiguous. V lost 3 bases and J lost 8, with 5 bases in between. This CDR3 spans 11 amino acids. CDR3: CASSFSDEQFF. CDR3 nucleotide sequence: TGTGCCAGCAGTTTTTCCGATGAGCAGTTCTTC.

The chain uses TRBV2 and TRBJ2-7, with D uncertain. Germline V lookup: CDR1 SNHLY, CDR2 FYNNEI. Trimming stripped 7 bases from V and 2 bases from J, with 9 bases between. CDR3 length: 12 residues. The CDR3 here is CASNVTPYEQYF. CDR3 nucleotide sequence: TGTGCCAGCAACGTCACTCCCTACGAGCAGTACTTC.

The chain couples TRBV28 to TRBJ1-2; no reliable D call. The CDR3 is 12 residues long. The V and J ends lost 5 bases and 8 bases respectively, with 12 bases between them. Germline-derived CDR1 and CDR2 are MDHEN and SYDVKM. This chain's CDR3 is CASSAPRGGYTF. CDR3 sequence (DNA): TGTGCCAGCAGTGCACCCAGAGGGGGCTACACCTTC.

The chain carries TRBV12-2 and TRBJ2-1; the table's D call TRBD1 went unverified against the DNA. TRBV12-2 is marked as a pseudogene. The CDR3 has 14 residues. This CDR3 is CASRLEGQGYEQFF. CDR3 DNA sequence: TGTGCAAGTCGCTTAGAGGGACAGGGGTATGAGCAGTTCTTC.